Below, one T cell receptor (beta chain) is given with its context. Its matching antigen is unknown. Some clones are missing from TCRdb's copy, which holds only in-frame ones; the method was immunoSEQ multiplex PCR. Of more than 2,000 clones in the sample, about 83% were seen once. The record originates from a study of brain metastases from non-small cell lung cancer. Study-wide findings and caveats: Compared with their matched primary tumors, roughly two thirds of brain metastases showed expanded T-cell clones. Brain metastases shared most TCR repertoire with primaries, with sparse T cells. Brain metastases had lower T-cell infiltration than primary tumors.

The sequencing sample was made of tissue from a brain metastasis. The receptor's source is a donor at least 40 years old with non-small cell lung cancer.

The CDR3 nucleotides are TGTGCCAGCAGTTCTGGGACCCAAGAGACCCAGTACTTC. Its translation: CASSSGTQETQYF. V usage is TRBV7-9 and J usage is TRBJ2-5, with D perhaps TRBD1 or TRBD2 (5 bases each). The germline CDR1 and CDR2 sequences are SEHNR and FQNEAQ (reference sequence). CDR3 length: 13 amino acids. V was pared by 6 bases and J by 1 base, with 9 bases between. Full variable domain (remainder filled in from reference TRBV7-9 and TRBJ2-5): DTGVSQNPRHKITKRGQNVTFRCDPISEHNRLYWYRQTLGQGPEFLTYFQNEAQLEKSRLLSDRFSAERPKGSFSTLEIQRTEQGDSAMYLCASSSGTQETQYFGPGTRLLVL.